This TCR beta chain was identified in a study of cytomegalovirus exposure and HLA in healthy donors. Study-level results: A later examination showed that TCR association rates differed by HLA locus, with DRB1 most and HLA-C fewest.

PCR was performed using 60 Vbeta and 13 Jbeta primers. Generated by immunoSEQ multiplex PCR, the TCRdb table keeps only in-frame clones and is missing some. The data show roughly 150,000 clones, almost 80% seen once. Notes on this clone: Its antigen remains unidentified.

Unmatched junction bases numbered 3, after V lost 4 bases and J lost 1 base. Germline V lookup: CDR1 SGDLS, CDR2 YYNGEE. The CDR3 sequence is 15 residues long. The rearrangement joins TRBV9 to TRBJ2-2, with 8 bases identical to TRBD1. The receptor was derived from a male donor in good health and CMV-seronegative. Source material: PBMCs. The CDR3 sequence: CASSSGTGNTGELFF. Here the CDR3 DNA reads TGTGCCAGCAGCTCCGGGACAGGGAACACCGGGGAGCTGTTTTTT.